The 6 T cell receptor beta chains presented below share a single source sample, sequenced in a study of human T cells and chemical hapten exposure. Time point described: patch test 3, about 24 weeks after DPC sensitization. Treatment here: therapeutic diphenylcyclopropenone sensitization with weekly scalp DPC. Unfractionated whole blood served as the source for total RNA extraction. Via MiXCR, TCRdb re-called the RACE reads, giving one row per CDR3 protein. The profile shows 30,000 to 40,000 distinct CDR3 sequences, approximately 11% of them singletons. The sample in question was whole blood, obtained in connection with sensitization to the hapten diphenylcyclopropenone (DPC). The source of these receptors is a middle-aged woman with alopecia areata. Some clones in this sample may be carry-over from other donors' samples.

V is TRBV20-1 and J is TRBJ2-3; TRBD2 agrees at 8 bases. The trim removed 3 bases at V and 2 bases at J, leaving 7 bases unmatched. The CDR3 is 15 residues long. Germline CDR1 DFQATT, CDR2 SNEGSKA (reference sequence). The CDR3 reads CSASGLAWITDTQYF. The DNA for the CDR3 is TGCAGTGCTAGCGGACTAGCATGGATCACAGATACGCAGTATTTT.

The chain couples TRBV29-1 to TRBJ2-5, with 10 bases identical to TRBD1. The CDR3 length is 13 residues. The V segment lost 5 bases and the J segment 4 bases; nucleotides outside the gene matches: 4. Germline lookup yields CDR1 SQVTM and CDR2 ANQGSEA. CDR3 DNA sequence: TGCAGCGTTTCCGGGACAGGGGTAGAGACCCAGTACTTC. Amino acid sequence: CSVSGTGVETQYF.

This clonotype has at least ten counts. The genes are TRBV29-1 and TRBJ2-3; D gene unclear. The germline CDR1 and CDR2 sequences are SQVTM and ANQGSEA. Trimming cost V 4 bases and J 6 bases, with 11 bases left between them. CDR3 length equals 12 residues. CDR3 in DNA: TGCAGCGTTGGCAAGCCGGAGGATACGCAGTATTTT. This codes for CSVGKPEDTQYF.

This clonotype was counted at least ten times. The chain recombines TRBV19 with TRBJ2-3; tentatively, D is TRBD2 (5 bases). The CDR3 is made up of 13 amino acids. Germline CDR1 LNHDA, CDR2 SQIVND (reference sequence). V dropped 7 bases and J dropped 4 bases, with 12 bases sitting between them. The chain's CDR3 is CASTEDSSDTQYF. The CDR3, as DNA: TGTGCCAGTACTGAGGACTCTTCAGATACGCAGTATTTT.

In DNA, the CDR3 is TGTGCCAGCAGCTTATCGGCCCGACGGGGGGTTGAGCAGTTCTTC. This translates into CASSLSARRGVEQFF. The V and J genes are TRBV7-8 and TRBJ2-1, with 7 bases that match TRBD2. CDR1 SGHVS and CDR2 FQNEAQ come from the germline V gene. The CDR3 consists of 15 residues. V gave up 2 bases and J gave up 9 bases; unmatched junction bases: 10.

This chain connects TRBV5-1 to TRBJ1-1, with 7 bases fitting TRBD1. Germline CDR1 SGHRS, CDR2 YFSETQ. The CDR3 length is 15 residues. V was clipped by 4 bases and J by 0 bases; unmatched bases: 6. Here the CDR3 reads CASSPAGQMNTEAFF. DNA for the CDR3: TGCGCCAGCAGCCCCGCGGGACAGATGAACACTGAAGCTTTCTTT.